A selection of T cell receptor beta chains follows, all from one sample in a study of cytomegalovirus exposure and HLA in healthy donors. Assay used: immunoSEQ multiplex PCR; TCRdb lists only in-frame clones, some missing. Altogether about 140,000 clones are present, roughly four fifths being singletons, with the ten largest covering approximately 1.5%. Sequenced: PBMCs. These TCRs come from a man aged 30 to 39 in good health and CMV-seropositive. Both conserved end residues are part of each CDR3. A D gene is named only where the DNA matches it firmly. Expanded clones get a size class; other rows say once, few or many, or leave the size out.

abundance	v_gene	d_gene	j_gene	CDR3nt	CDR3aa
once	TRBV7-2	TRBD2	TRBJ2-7	TGTGCCAGCAAGCGGGGGTACGAGCAGTACTTC	CASKRGYEQYF
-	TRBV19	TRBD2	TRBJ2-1	TGTGCCAGTAGTACGGGACTAGCGGGGGGCCTTGAGCAGTTCTTC	CASSTGLAGGLEQFF
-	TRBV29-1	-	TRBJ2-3	TGCAGCGTTGTGGGGCCCACGGGCTTGGGAGATACGCAGTATTTT	CSVVGPTGLGDTQYF
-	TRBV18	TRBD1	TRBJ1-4	TGTGCCAGCTCACAAACCGGGACAGCAATCCAACTGGTAACTAATGAAAAACTGTTTTTT	CASSQTGTAIQLVTNEKLFF
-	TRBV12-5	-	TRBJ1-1	TGTGCTAGTGGTTCCTTTGGACTGGGGGGCACTGAAGCTTTCTTT	CASGSFGLGGTEAFF
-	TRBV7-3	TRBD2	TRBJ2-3	TGTGCCAGCAGCTCGGGACTAGCGGCGACAGATACGCAGTATTTT	CASSSGLAATDTQYF
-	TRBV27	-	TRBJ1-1	TGTGCCAGCAGTTTAGGGAGGGGCACTGAAGCTTTCTTT	CASSLGRGTEAFF
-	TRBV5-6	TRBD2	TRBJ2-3	TGTGCCAGCAGCTACCCGGGACTAGCGAGGGGGACAGATACGCAGTATTTT	CASSYPGLARGTDTQYF
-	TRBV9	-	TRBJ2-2	TGTGCCAGCAGCGTAGATGGAGGCTCCGGCGGGGAGCTGTTTTTT	CASSVDGGSGGELFF
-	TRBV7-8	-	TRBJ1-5	TGTGCCAGCAGCTTATTGGTTGACACCTATCAGCCCCAGCATTTT	CASSLLVDTYQPQHF
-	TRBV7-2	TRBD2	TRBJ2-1	TGTGCCAGCAGCTTCATAGCGGGGGTATACAATGAACAGTTCTTC	CASSFIAGVYNEQFF
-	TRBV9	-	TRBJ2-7	TGTGCCAGCAGCGTAGATCCAGGGCCTACCTACGAGCAGTACTTC	CASSVDPGPTYEQYF
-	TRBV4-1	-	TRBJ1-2	TGCGCCAGCAGCCAAGAATGGGGGGAGGGAGATGGCTACACCTTC	CASSQEWGEGDGYTF
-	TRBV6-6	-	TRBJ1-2	TGTGCCAGCAGCCGAGGGGAGGGAGGTGGCTACACCTTC	CASSRGEGGGYTF
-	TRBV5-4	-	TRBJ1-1	TGTGCCAGCAGCTTGGACTGGGGAGGGGGGCCGAACACTGAAGCTTTCTTT	CASSLDWGGGPNTEAFF
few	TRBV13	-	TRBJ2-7	TGTGCCAGCAGCCTCGACTTGACCTACGAGCAGTACTTC	CASSLDLTYEQYF
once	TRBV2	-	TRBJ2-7	TGTGCCAGCAGTCACCTCCACGAGCAGTACTTC	CASSHLHEQYF
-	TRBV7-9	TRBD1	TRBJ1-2	TGTTCCAGCAGCCCAGACAGGGGGCCAAACTATGGCTACACCTTC	CSSSPDRGPNYGYTF
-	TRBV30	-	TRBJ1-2	TGTGCCTGGAGTGTGTCGGGGAACTATGGCTACACCTTC	CAWSVSGNYGYTF
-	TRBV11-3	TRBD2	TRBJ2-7	TGTGCCAGCAGCCGACTAGCGGGAGGGCTTAACTACGAGCAGTACTTC	CASSRLAGGLNYEQYF
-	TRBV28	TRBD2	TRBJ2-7	TGTGCCAGCAATGATCTAGCGGTGAGCTCCTACGAGCAGTACTTC	CASNDLAVSSYEQYF
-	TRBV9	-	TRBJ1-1	TGTGCCAGCAGCGGGGGGGGAAGAGGGGCCACTGAAGCTTTCTTT	CASSGGGRGATEAFF
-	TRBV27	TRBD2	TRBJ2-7	TGTGCCAGCAGTCCCCAGGGACTAGCGGGAGAGTATGGGCAGTACTTC	CASSPQGLAGEYGQYF
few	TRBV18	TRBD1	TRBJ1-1	TGTGCCAGCTCCCCTGACAGGGGGCGGTTTGGTTGGACTGAAGCTTTCTTT	CASSPDRGRFGWTEAFF
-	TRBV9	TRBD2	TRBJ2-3	TGTGCCAGCAGCGTAGTGCACGGGAGGGGATCAGATACGCAGTATTTT	CASSVVHGRGSDTQYF
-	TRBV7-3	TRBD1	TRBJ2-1	TGTGCCAGCAGCTCGACAGGGGTCGAGGGCAATGAGCAGTTCTTC	CASSSTGVEGNEQFF
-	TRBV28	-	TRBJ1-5	TGTGCCAGCAGTTTGCGGCAGATCAATCAGCCCCAGCATTTT	CASSLRQINQPQHF
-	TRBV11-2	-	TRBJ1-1	TGTGCCAGCAGCTTGGGACAGAACACTGAAGCTTTCTTT	CASSLGQNTEAFF
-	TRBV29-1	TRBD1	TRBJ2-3	TGCAGCGTTGAACAGGGGGCAGGAGATACGCAGTATTTT	CSVEQGAGDTQYF
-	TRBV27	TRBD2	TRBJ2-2	TGTGCCAAAGCGGGGCCATGGAACACCGGGGAGCTGTTTTTT	CAKAGPWNTGELFF
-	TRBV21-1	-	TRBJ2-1	TGTGCCAGCAGTGAAAGCGGGACAGGGCTACAACCAAGCAAGGAGTTCTTC	CASSESGTGLQPSKEFF
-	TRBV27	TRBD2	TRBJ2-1	TGTGCCAGCATTAGACTAGCGGGCCTCTCCTACAATGAGCAGTTCTTC	CASIRLAGLSYNEQFF
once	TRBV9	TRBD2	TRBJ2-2	TGTGCCAGCAGCTTTCGACTAGCGGGACCGAACACCGGGGAGCTGTTTTTT	CASSFRLAGPNTGELFF
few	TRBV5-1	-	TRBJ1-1	TGCGCCAGCAGCTTGGACGGCGGGAACACTGAAGCTTTCTTT	CASSLDGGNTEAFF
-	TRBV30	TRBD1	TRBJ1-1	TGTGCCTGGGGGTCCGGGACAGGGGGTACTGAAGCTTTCTTT	CAWGSGTGGTEAFF
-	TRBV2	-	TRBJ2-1	TGTGCCAGCAGCAGAACCGGGTTGGATGAGCAGTTCTTC	CASSRTGLDEQFF
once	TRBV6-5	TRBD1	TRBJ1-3	TGTGCCAGCAGTCGACAGGGTCCTGGAAACACCATATATTTT	CASSRQGPGNTIYF